This entry features one T cell receptor beta chain sequence. The clone's antigen remains unknown. The record has no base qualities; no much larger clone is one base away. The sample belongs to a study of blood T cell repertoires in COVID-19 (dated by TCRdb to 2018 to 2020). For context, the study as a whole: Samples from collaborators originated in the United States, Italy and Spain and spanned both the acute and convalescent phases of COVID-19. The samples were drawn from two sources: the first 160 participants of the ongoing ImmuneRACE study, and some 1,300 subjects contributed by 6 global collaborators. Sample metadata almost always included a de-identified subject ID, COVID-19 status, age in years and sex. Subjects who had been exposed to COVID-19, were actively infected with it, or had recovered from it provided the deeply sampled blood TCRbeta repertoires that made up the dataset. The material from the prospective study consisted of cDNA or gDNA derived from T cells, B-cell-depleted T cells, or PBMCs. Where available, HLA class I and class II types were obtained from metadata supplied by the sample provider rather than from assay-based typing. A freely available public database, intended as a resource for researchers studying the immune response to SARS-CoV-2, is where the repertoires were released.

The immunoSEQ Assay, a bias-controlled multiplex PCR, was used to amplify TCRbeta CDR3 regions from genomic DNA. On the study's bioinformatics: The number of nucleated cells in each sample was estimated by amplification of reference gene primers within the assay. To quantify the absolute abundance of each unique TCRbeta CDR3 rearrangement, sequence reads were collapsed and filtered. For each sample, productive Simpson clonality was calculated by taking the square root of Simpson's diversity index across productive rearrangements. Sourced from immuneACCESS, this table was stored by TCRdb with only in-frame sequences that have V and J called. A share of the clones is absent; for the studies checked, an unresolved V gene accounts for under half, and the remainder has no known explanation. V and J calls and clone size are copied from that table; D and trimming were computed from the DNA. The table for this sample lists about 190,000 clones; approximately 79% of them were counted only once. The ten largest make up approximately 13% of the sample.

The collaborating institutions used their own protocols to collect whole blood in K2EDTA tubes. Collaborator samples were shipped for TCRbeta analysis as frozen whole blood, isolated PBMCs, or DNA extracted from either sample type. Overall results and qualifications from the work: The amount of clinical and demographic metadata varied by source and participant and was provided uncurated.

The junction shows trimming of 0 bases on V and 2 bases on J, plus 7 bases between the germline ends. Measured from the cysteine to the phenylalanine, the CDR3 is 14 residues long. Only CDR3 DNA remains: 42 bases, in frame from the first base. CDR1 and CDR2 are drawn from the germline V gene: MGHDK, SYGVNS. Sequencing was done on a sample of peripheral blood. The TCR comes from a woman between 50 and 59 years old with acute or convalescent COVID-19. The V and J segments used are TRBV25-1 and TRBJ1-2, with an unclear D gene assignment. This receptor has the CDR3 CASSEYGRNYGYTF. Read as DNA, the sequence is TGTGCCAGCAGTGAATATGGCCGAAACTATGGCTACACCTTC.